This TCR beta chain is from a study of OX40 agonist ivuxolimab in advanced cancers. For the study at large: Patients achieving partial responses numbered three: one hepatocellular carcinoma case and two cutaneous melanoma cases.

Germline V gene sequence: CDR1 SGHVS, CDR2 FNYEAQ. CDR3 length: 11 amino acids. Trimming pared 0 bases from V and 10 bases from J, leaving 4 bases between. Assay: immunoSEQ multiplex PCR; the TCRdb copy retains only in-frame clones and omits some. The data show around 29,000 clones, with about 76% seen just once and approximately 30% held by the top ten. The TCR originated in an adult with an advanced solid tumor such as melanoma, head and neck, liver or kidney cancer. The sequencing used CD4+ or CD8+ T cells sorted from blood, collected in a trial of the OX40 agonist ivuxolimab. The chain couples TRBV7-6 to TRBJ2-1; D unresolved. The CDR3 bases are TGTGCCAGCAGCTTAGCGGGAGAGCAGTTCTTC. This encodes CASSLAGEQFF.